The source of this T cell receptor beta chain is a study of cytomegalovirus exposure and HLA in healthy donors. Findings of the study overall: In an earlier analysis, in approximately 570 donors, most V segments appeared productive either ~87% or ~30% of the time. TCR beta sequences reportedly predicted most subjects' HLA-A and HLA-B alleles accurately. Cytomegalovirus association was assigned to 150 to 200 TCR beta chains.

This clone is a singleton in its sample. What it binds is unknown. CDR3 length: 15 residues. J was trimmed by 8 bases and V by 3 bases; bases with no gene match: 7. Germline lookup yields CDR1 SGDLS and CDR2 YYNGEE. The PCR had 60 Vbeta and 13 Jbeta primers. Some clones are missing from TCRdb's copy, which holds only in-frame ones; the method was immunoSEQ multiplex PCR. The data contain about 130,000 clones, approximately 87% of them singletons. The chain is built from TRBV9 and TRBJ1-4, with 10 positions matching TRBD1. Sequenced: PBMCs. This TCR derives from a middle-aged man in good health and CMV-seronegative. In DNA, the CDR3 is TGTGCCAGCAGCGCTCGACAGGGGGCCGGGGAAAAACTGTTTTTT. Protein product: CASSARQGAGEKLFF.